Each of the 11 T cell receptor beta chains below was sequenced from the same sample in a study of T-cell reconstitution after alpha-beta-depleted transplantation in children. For TCRbeta, the library was prepared with unique molecular identifiers. TCRdb itself ran the PCR reads through MiXCR, one entry per CDR3 protein. The sample has about 230,000 distinct CDR3 sequences, around 9.7% seen once. The material was PBMCs from the stem cell graft donor, obtained from the stem cell graft. These receptors all come from a human donor who donated a stem cell graft to a child with SCID.

There are many counts of this clonotype. This chain uses TRBV15 with TRBJ1-4; the D gene is possibly TRBD1 (6 bases). Trimming stripped 0 bases from V and 4 bases from J, with 9 bases between. Germline lookup yields CDR1 LNHNV and CDR2 YYDKDF (reference sequence). The CDR3 covers 15 residues. The CDR3 nucleotides are TGTGCCACCAGCAGAGATAGGGACATTAATGAAAAACTGTTTTTT. This sequence encodes CATSRDRDINEKLFF.

This clonotype came up a few times. The rearrangement links TRBV4-3 to TRBJ1-5; D ambiguous. The germline gives CDR1 LGHNA, CDR2 YSLEER. This CDR3 spans 16 amino acids. The V gene lost 0 bases and the J gene lost 0 bases, with 9 bases spanning the gap. The CDR3 DNA reads as TGCGCCAGCAGCCAAGAAATCGGGTATAGCAATCAGCCCCAGCATTTT. Amino acids: CASSQEIGYSNQPQHF.

This clonotype was recorded at least ten times. This chain's CDR3 is CASSPWGQGLLTDTQYF. The CDR3 DNA reads TGCGCCAGCAGCCCCTGGGGACAGGGGCTACTCACAGATACGCAGTATTTT. This chain joins TRBV5-1 and TRBJ2-3, with TRBD1 identical over 10 bases. J gave up 2 bases and V 4 bases, and 10 bases lay outside the gene matches. Germline lookup yields CDR1 SGHRS and CDR2 YFSETQ. The CDR3 contains 17 residues.

This clonotype occurred many times. J is TRBJ2-7 and V is TRBV28; no clear D. This CDR3 comprises 11 residues. Germline V CDR1 and CDR2: MDHEN, SYDVKM. Trimming removed 1 base at V and 5 bases at J, with 3 bases between. The CDR3: CASSLLDEQYF. The CDR3 bases are TGTGCCAGCAGTTTATTAGACGAGCAGTACTTC.

This clonotype was counted many times. V is TRBV6-5 and J is TRBJ1-5; the D gene is possibly TRBD1 (5 bases). In germline, CDR1 is MNHEY, CDR2 SVGAGI. The CDR3 covers 14 residues. Trimming took off 6 bases at V and 5 bases at J, with 14 bases between the two ends. The CDR3 protein is CASRRGSPDQPQHF. The CDR3 DNA reads TGTGCCAGCAGAAGGGGCTCTCCCGATCAGCCCCAGCATTTT.

In this sample, this clonotype turned up many times. The V gene is TRBV3-1, the J gene TRBJ2-1, with unresolved D. V was clipped by 4 bases and J by 1 base, with 11 bases between them. This CDR3 has 15 residues. Germline V gene lookup returns CDR1 LGHDT and CDR2 YNNKEL (reference sequence). The CDR3 DNA reads TGTGCCAGCAGCCCCGACCTAAGTTCCTACAATGAGCAGTTCTTC. This sequence encodes CASSPDLSSYNEQFF.

Many counts were recorded for this clonotype. The chain combines TRBV7-9 with TRBJ1-1; D is possibly TRBD1 (5 bases). The CDR3 has 12 residues. V was shortened by 1 base and J by 11 bases, with 11 bases between the two germline ends. Germline CDR1 is SEHNR and CDR2 is FQNEAQ (reference sequence). CDR3 coding DNA: TGTGCCAGCAGCTTAGAAGACAGAATGGCTTTCTTT. Translation: CASSLEDRMAFF.

This clonotype was found many times. The chain uses TRBV4-1 and TRBJ1-5; D remains unclear. Trimming took off 0 bases at V and 4 bases at J, with 10 bases between the two ends. CDR1 and CDR2 (germline): MGHRA, YSYEKL. This CDR3 is 15 amino acids long. The CDR3 region is CASSQDFGQNQPQHF. The DNA for the CDR3 is TGCGCCAGCAGCCAAGATTTTGGGCAAAATCAGCCCCAGCATTTT.

This clonotype was recorded at least ten times. This chain joins TRBV5-1 and TRBJ1-2, with 11 bases matching TRBD1. After removal of 4 bases from V and 6 bases from J, the junction contained 2 bases not matched to a gene. The germline gives CDR1 SGHRS, CDR2 YFSETQ. CDR3 length: 13 amino acids. DNA of the CDR3: TGCGCCAGCAGCAAGGGACAGGGGGATGGCTACACCTTC. Protein product: CASSKGQGDGYTF.

In its sample, this clonotype was seen many times. The gene calls are TRBV9 and TRBJ2-3; D uncertain. V lost 0 bases and J lost 0, with 2 bases in between. The CDR3 is made up of 13 amino acids. Germline V gene lookup returns CDR1 SGDLS and CDR2 YYNGEE. The CDR3 is CASSVASTDTQYF. The CDR3 coding sequence is TGTGCCAGCAGCGTAGCGAGCACAGATACGCAGTATTTT.

Worth noting for this clonotype: A much larger clone differs by one base, so this may be a read error. This rearrangement joins TRBV5-5 to TRBJ2-1; 7 bases map to TRBD2. The germline CDR1 and CDR2 sequences are SGHKS and YYEKEE (reference sequence). The CDR3 contains 15 residues. The CDR3 coding sequence is TGTGGCAGCAGCTTGGACGGGGGGTCCTACAATGAGCAGTTCTTC. Protein sequence: CGSSLDGGSYNEQFF.